This passage covers 10 T cell receptor beta chains from one sample sequenced in a study of cytomegalovirus exposure and HLA in healthy donors (dated by TCRdb to about 2017). The library relied on the immunoSEQ multiplex PCR assay. For the multiplex PCR, a mixture combining 60 forward primers for TCR Vbeta segments and 13 reverse primers for TCR Jbeta segments was used. Drawn from immuneACCESS, this table holds only the in-frame rearrangements with V and J called that TCRdb kept. Clones are partly lost; checked studies trace under half to an unresolved V gene and leave the rest unexplained. In all, the sample holds some 170,000 clones, and around 75% of those were seen once. The ten largest make up around 3% of the sample. Sequenced input: PBMCs. These receptor sequences come from a male donor in good health and CMV-seronegative.

The chain has TRBV14 and TRBJ2-3; 12 bases align to TRBD2. This CDR3 is 17 amino acids long. The V and J ends lost 1 base and 2 bases, in that order; junction bases with no gene match: 4. CDR1 SGHDN and CDR2 FVKESK come from the germline V gene. Here the CDR3 reads CASSQGLAGAFTDTQYF. In nucleotides, the CDR3 is TGTGCCAGCAGCCAAGGACTAGCGGGGGCCTTCACAGATACGCAGTATTTT.

The CDR3 DNA is TGTGCCAGCAGTAGCGGTTTGAACACTGAAGCTTTCTTT. It codes for CASSSGLNTEAFF. The genes are TRBV6-6 and TRBJ1-1; no clear D. V lost 5 bases and J lost 0, with 7 bases in between. Germline V gene sequence: CDR1 MNHNY, CDR2 SVGAGI (reference sequence). The CDR3 loop spans 13 amino acids.

This clone was observed a handful of times. The chain employs TRBV5-1 and TRBJ2-4; TRBD2 aligns across 7 bases. Germline loops: CDR1 SGHRS, CDR2 YFSETQ. Trimming at V came to 0 bases and at J to 6 bases, leaving 3 bases not matched to a gene. CDR3 length equals 14 residues. DNA of the CDR3: TGCGCCAGCAGCTTGGGGACTAGTCTAAACATTCAGTACTTC. Encoded protein: CASSLGTSLNIQYF.

The CDR3 coding sequence is TGTGCCAGCAGCCTTGTTAGCGGGGGTTACAATGAGCAGTTCTTC. Translating gives CASSLVSGGYNEQFF. The chain joins TRBV9 to TRBJ2-1, with 9 nucleotides matching TRBD2. Germline assignment: CDR1 SGDLS and CDR2 YYNGEE. Losses at the gene ends were 4 bases for V and 4 bases for J; bases not matched to a gene: 6. The CDR3 extends over 15 amino acids.

The chain recombines TRBV5-1 with TRBJ1-1; no reliable D call. Germline V gives CDR1 SGHRS, CDR2 YFSETQ. CDR3 length equals 14 residues. Deletions cut 2 bases from V and 0 bases from J, with 8 bases between. DNA for the CDR3: TGCGCCAGCAGCTTTGGGAGGGTGAACACTGAAGCTTTCTTT. It translates to CASSFGRVNTEAFF. Variable domain in full (rest from reference TRBV5-1 and TRBJ1-1): KAGVTQTPRYLIKTRGQQVTLSCSPISGHRSVSWYQQTPGQGLQFLFEYFSETQRNKGNFPGRFSGRQFSNSRSEMNVSTLELGDSALYLCASSFGRVNTEAFFGQGTRLTVV.

The chain carries TRBV10-3 and TRBJ2-1; 9 positions agree with TRBD2. This CDR3 has 13 residues. Trimming at V came to 5 bases and at J to 7 bases, leaving 3 bases not matched to a gene. Germline loops: CDR1 ENHRY, CDR2 SYGVKD. CDR3 sequence (DNA): TGTGCCATCAGTTCTACTAGCGGGAATGAGCAGTTCTTC. Its protein is CAISSTSGNEQFF.

CDR3 sequence: CASSYTGSQGYEQYF. DNA of the CDR3: TGTGCCAGCAGTTACACCGGCTCACAGGGCTACGAGCAGTACTTC. This chain links TRBV6-5 with TRBJ2-7; D possibly corresponds to TRBD1 (6 bases). Germline CDR1 reads MNHEY; CDR2 reads SVGAGI. CDR3 size: 15 residues. Trimming stripped 2 bases from V and 3 bases from J, with 14 bases between.

The chain has TRBV28 and TRBJ1-5, with a weak D call TRBD1 (6 bases). V was trimmed by 3 bases and J by 1 base, leaving 13 bases between them. This CDR3 spans 16 amino acids. Germline-derived CDR1 and CDR2 are MDHEN and SYDVKM. The CDR3 DNA is TGTGCCAGCAGTTTGAGTGGGGGGGCGAGCAATCAGCCCCAGCATTTT. Protein product: CASSLSGGASNQPQHF.

There are a few counts of this clone. The rearrangement links TRBV7-6 to TRBJ1-4; D possibly corresponds to TRBD1 (5 bases). The germline V gene encodes CDR1 SGHVS and CDR2 FNYEAQ. The CDR3 sequence is 14 residues long. Trimming took off 5 bases at V and 8 bases at J, with 15 bases between the two ends. As DNA, the CDR3 is TGTGCCAGCAGCCTCCGTACAGGCGGAGAAAAACTGTTTTTT. Translating gives CASSLRTGGEKLFF.

This chain connects TRBV10-3 to TRBJ2-1; D ambiguous. The CDR3 covers 16 residues. The ends were cut back, 4 bases at V and 0 bases at J, with 13 bases in the middle. Germline-derived CDR1 and CDR2 are ENHRY and SYGVKD. CDR3 loop: CAISASSTFSYNEQFF. The CDR3 DNA sequence: TGTGCCATCAGTGCCTCCTCGACATTCTCCTACAATGAGCAGTTCTTC.